The 5 T cell receptor beta chains below all came from one sample that was sequenced in a study of T-cell memory formation after mild COVID-19. MiXCR was run by TCRdb on the 5' RACE reads, yielding one entry per CDR3 protein. This table has more than 250,000 distinct CDR3 sequences, 15% to 20% appearing once. Source material: PBMCs or a T cell subset sorted from them (not recorded which). These receptor sequences come from a man aged 18 to 29 who had mild COVID-19 (a few samples of this study predate the infection). Cell type and time point are not known.

Of note for this clonotype: At one of its ends the junction is not consistent with the germline gene, which may arise from a read error. The chain joins TRBV7-7 to TRBJ2-1; 8 nucleotides agree with TRBD1. Germline CDR1 reads SSHAT; CDR2 reads FNYEAQ (reference sequence). The CDR3 is made up of 15 amino acids. The CDR3 region is CASSQGQGRYNEQFF. In DNA, the CDR3 is TGTGCTAGCAGCCAAGGACAGGGAAGGTACAATGAGCAGTTCTTC.

The chain has TRBV7-7 and TRBJ2-2; D possibly corresponds to TRBD1 (6 bases). This CDR3 is 13 amino acids long. CDR1 and CDR2 (germline): SSHAT, FNYEAQ (reference sequence). The CDR3 bases are TGTGCGTCACAGGGTTGGGACACCGGGGAGCTGTTTTTT. This sequence encodes CASQGWDTGELFF. Variable domain in full (rest from reference TRBV7-7 and TRBJ2-2): GAGVSQSPRYKVTKRGQDVTLRCDPISSHATLYWYQQALGQGPEFLTYFNYEAQPDKSGLPSDRFSAERPEGSISTLTIQRTEQRDSAMYRCASQGWDTGELFFGEGSRLTVL.

V is TRBV9 and J is TRBJ2-3, with TRBD1 identical over 10 bases. After removal of 3 bases from V and 8 bases from J, the junction contained 9 bases not matched to a gene. Germline CDR1 and CDR2: SGDLS and YYNGEE. The CDR3 is made up of 15 amino acids. The CDR3 DNA reads as TGTGCCAGCAGCGCCCGGGACAGGGGTAGGGGTACGCAGTATTTT. As protein: CASSARDRGRGTQYF.

This clonotype was observed a handful of times. The chain links TRBV12-3 or TRBV12-4 to TRBJ1-5; D remains unclear. The V end lost 10 bases, the J end lost 2 bases, and 12 bases lay between the germline ends. The CDR3 covers 13 residues. The DNA for the CDR3 is TGTGCCACCTCCATGGAAGGCAATCAGCCCCAGCATTTT. Residues: CATSMEGNQPQHF.

The sample holds a few counts of this clonotype. The J gene is TRBJ1-6, the V gene TRBV18; no clear D. Germline CDR1 KGHSH, CDR2 LQKENI. V lost 3 bases, J lost 9 bases, and 9 bases lay in between. This CDR3 spans 13 amino acids. CDR3 in amino acids: CASSPVAGSPLHF. The CDR3 bases are TGTGCCAGCTCACCCGTAGCCGGTTCACCCCTCCACTTT. Full variable domain (outside the CDR3, taken from reference TRBV18 and TRBJ1-6): NAGVMQNPRHLVRRRGQEARLRCSPMKGHSHVYWYRQLPEEGLKFMVYLQKENIIDESGMPKERFSAEFPKEGPSILRIQQVVRGDSAAYFCASSPVAGSPLHFGNGTRLTVT.